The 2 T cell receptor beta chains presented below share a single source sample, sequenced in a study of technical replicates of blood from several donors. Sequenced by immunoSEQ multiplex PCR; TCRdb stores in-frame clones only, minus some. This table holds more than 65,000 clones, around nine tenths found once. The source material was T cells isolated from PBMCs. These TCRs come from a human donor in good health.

The CDR3 loop is CASSATGSGYTF. CDR3 coding DNA: TGTGCCAGCAGTGCGACAGGGAGTGGCTACACCTTC. The rearrangement uses TRBV27 and TRBJ1-2, with TRBD1 identical over 7 bases. The CDR3 loop spans 12 amino acids. The germline CDR1 and CDR2 sequences are MNHEY and SMNVEV (reference sequence). J was trimmed by 7 bases and V by 5 bases; bases with no gene match: 4.

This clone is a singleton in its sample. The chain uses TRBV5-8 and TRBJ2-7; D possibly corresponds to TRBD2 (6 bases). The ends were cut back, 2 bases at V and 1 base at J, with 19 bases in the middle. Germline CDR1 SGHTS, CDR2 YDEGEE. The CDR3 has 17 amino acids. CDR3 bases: TGTGCCAGCAGCTTCTTCGGGGGTGGGAGTCGGTCCTACGAGCAGTACTTC. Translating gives CASSFFGGGSRSYEQYF.